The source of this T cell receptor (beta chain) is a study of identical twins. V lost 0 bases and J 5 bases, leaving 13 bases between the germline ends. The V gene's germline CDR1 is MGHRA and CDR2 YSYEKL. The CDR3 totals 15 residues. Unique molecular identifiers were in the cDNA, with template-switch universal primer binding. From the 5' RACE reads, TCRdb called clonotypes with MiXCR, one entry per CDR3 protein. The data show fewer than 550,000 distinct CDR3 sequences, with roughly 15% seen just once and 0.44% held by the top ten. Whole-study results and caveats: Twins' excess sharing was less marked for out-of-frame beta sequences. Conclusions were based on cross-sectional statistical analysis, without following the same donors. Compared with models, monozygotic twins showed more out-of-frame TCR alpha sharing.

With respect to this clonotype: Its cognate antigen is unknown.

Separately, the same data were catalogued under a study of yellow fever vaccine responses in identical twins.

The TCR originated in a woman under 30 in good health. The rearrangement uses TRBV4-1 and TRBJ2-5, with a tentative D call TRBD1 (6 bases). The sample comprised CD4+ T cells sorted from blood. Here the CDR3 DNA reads TGCGCCAGCAGCCAAGAGGGACAATCGGAGGAGACCCAGTACTTC. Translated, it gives CASSQEGQSEETQYF.